The clone carrying this T cell receptor (beta chain) was counted only a few times. The record originates from a study of T cells in Graves' hyperthyroidism and ophthalmopathy. Using RNA transcripts as the source, TCR beta CDR3 regions were amplified. In the first-round RT-PCR of the TCR CDR3, the HTBI primer set was used. MiXCR, applied by TCRdb to the multiplex PCR reads, yields one record per CDR3 protein. The sample consists of some 370,000 distinct CDR3 sequences, approximately 17% of them appearing once. Those with hyperthyroidism were 18 to 65 years old, newly diagnosed, and ill for under 2 months. Input material: blood. This clonotype was obtained from a woman aged 25-40 years with Graves' hyperthyroidism that later progressed to Graves' ophthalmopathy.

The CDR3 sequence: CAWSDGAAGELFF. In DNA, the CDR3 is TGTGCCTGGAGTGATGGGGCAGCCGGGGAGCTGTTTTTT. The gene calls are TRBV30 and TRBJ2-2; maybe TRBD1 (5 bases). The V end was cut by 1 base, the J end by 6 bases, with 9 bases between. CDR3 length equals 13 residues. Germline CDR1 is GTSNPN and CDR2 is SVGIG (reference sequence).